This T cell receptor beta chain originates from a study of cytomegalovirus exposure and HLA in healthy donors. This CDR3 is built from 19 residues. CDR1 is SEHNR, CDR2 FQNEAQ, per germline (reference sequence). The trim removed 4 bases at V and 3 bases at J, leaving 18 bases unmatched. This clone was counted a few times. It was with 60 Vbeta and 13 Jbeta primers that the PCR ran. Sequenced by immunoSEQ multiplex PCR; TCRdb stores in-frame clones only, minus some. The table has about 120,000 clones, approximately 70% seen once. The TCR sequence derives from a man aged 25-45 years in good health and CMV-seropositive. The source material was PBMCs. The chain employs TRBV7-9 and TRBJ1-2; TRBD1 matches 9 bases. The CDR3 spells CASSSTYRKQGAIDYGYTF. The DNA for the CDR3 is TGTGCCAGCAGCTCAACCTACCGAAAACAGGGGGCTATTGACTATGGCTACACCTTC.